These 25 T cell receptor beta chains share one sample of origin, sequenced in a study of blood T cell repertoires in COVID-19. Clones were sequenced by immunoSEQ multiplex PCR, and TCRdb holds only the in-frame ones, with some missing. Here the sample spans 200,000 to 250,000 clones, approximately 84% being singletons. Sequenced sample: peripheral blood. These receptors were taken from a woman aged 25 to 39 who had recovered from COVID-19.

V is TRBV9 and J is TRBJ1-4, with TRBD1 matching 9 bases. With 4 bases clipped from V and 8 bases from J, the junction kept 9 bases outside the gene matches. Germline CDR1 reads SGDLS; CDR2 reads YYNGEE. The CDR3 runs 15 residues. This chain's CDR3 is CASSSTGQGREKLFF. For the CDR3, the DNA is TGTGCCAGCAGCTCGACGGGACAGGGAAGAGAAAAACTGTTTTTT.

The J gene is TRBJ2-3, the V gene TRBV7-9; 8 positions agree with TRBD1. The CDR3 loop spans 15 amino acids. V trimming: 5 bases; J trimming: 2 bases; junction bases outside the gene matches: 6. CDR1 and CDR2 from the germline V gene are SEHNR and FQNEAQ (reference sequence). The DNA of the CDR3 is TGTGCCAGCAGCCGTGGACAGGGAACCACAGATACGCAGTATTTT. Amino acid sequence: CASSRGQGTTDTQYF.

The rearrangement uses TRBV27 and TRBJ1-5; the D gene is possibly TRBD1 (5 bases). The CDR3 totals 17 residues. CDR1 is MNHEY, CDR2 SMNVEV, per germline (reference sequence). The V gene lost 6 bases and the J gene lost 0 bases, with 18 bases spanning the gap. This CDR3 is CASRRTRDLYSNQPQHF. Here the CDR3 DNA reads TGTGCCAGCAGACGAACCCGGGACTTATATAGCAATCAGCCCCAGCATTTT.

Many counts were recorded for this clone. The V call is TRBV19, the J call TRBJ1-1, with TRBD1 identical over 8 bases. V shed 6 bases and J 1 base; nucleotides not matched to a gene: 4. The CDR3 contains 14 residues. CDR1 is LNHDA and CDR2 is SQIVND in the germline V gene (reference sequence). CDR3 protein: CASSYRGGNTEAFF. CDR3 coding DNA: TGTGCCAGTAGCTACAGGGGGGGGAACACTGAAGCTTTCTTT.

This chain links TRBV10-3 with TRBJ1-3; 11 bases align to TRBD1. The CDR3 totals 17 residues. The J segment lost 3 bases and the V segment lost 2 bases, leaving 6 bases of the junction unmatched. The germline gives CDR1 ENHRY, CDR2 SYGVKD. This chain's CDR3 is CAISEPGQGAGGNTIYF. The CDR3 DNA sequence: TGTGCCATCAGTGAGCCTGGACAGGGGGCCGGTGGAAACACCATATATTTT.

The chain is built from TRBV4-3 and TRBJ2-3, with a weak D call TRBD2 (5 bases). V lost 0 bases, J lost 4 bases, and 8 bases lay in between. This CDR3 comprises 14 residues. CDR1 and CDR2 (germline): LGHNA, YSLEER. As DNA, the CDR3 is TGCGCCAGCAGCCAAGATGCGGGTGCAGATACGCAGTATTTT. Residues: CASSQDAGADTQYF.

CDR3 nucleotide sequence: TGTGCCAGCAGTTACTTCACAGGGGGTTCTGGAAACACCATATATTTT. Translation gives CASSYFTGGSGNTIYF. J is TRBJ1-3 and V is TRBV6-5; 8 bases fit TRBD1. Germline loops: CDR1 MNHEY, CDR2 SVGAGI. V was pared by 1 base and J by 1 base, with 3 bases of the junction left unmatched. The CDR3 contains 16 residues.

The V gene is TRBV7-9, the J gene TRBJ2-3; TRBD2 agrees at 7 bases. The CDR3 contains 16 residues. Germline V CDR1 and CDR2: SEHNR, FQNEAQ (reference sequence). V trimming: 5 bases; J trimming: 0 bases; junction bases outside the gene matches: 8. The CDR3, as DNA: TGTGCCAGCAGCCCCCGCGCGGGACTAAGCACAGATACGCAGTATTTT. Translated, it gives CASSPRAGLSTDTQYF.

V usage is TRBV7-3 and J usage is TRBJ2-1; 11 bases map to TRBD2. The germline V gene encodes CDR1 SGHTA and CDR2 FQGTGA. With V trimmed by 5 bases and J by 2 bases, 5 bases remained unmatched. The CDR3 spans 16 residues. CDR3 sequence reads: CASSLGGLAAYNEQFF. CDR3 sequence (DNA): TGTGCCAGCAGCCTGGGGGGACTAGCGGCCTACAATGAGCAGTTCTTC.

The chain recombines TRBV5-4 with TRBJ1-5; no clear D. The CDR3 totals 14 residues. The V gene lost 2 bases and the J gene lost 4 bases, with 10 bases spanning the gap. Germline values: CDR1 SGHNT, CDR2 YYREEE (reference sequence). As DNA, the CDR3 is TGTGCCAGCAGCTTAGCTGGGCAGAATCAGCCCCAGCATTTT. It encodes CASSLAGQNQPQHF.

In this sample, this clone turned up a few times. The rearrangement joins TRBV6-5 to TRBJ1-5; TRBD1 is a possible D gene (5 bases). CDR3 length: 14 residues. With 6 bases removed from V and 2 bases from J, the gap between germline ends came to 11 bases. Germline V CDR1 and CDR2: MNHEY, SVGAGI. The CDR3 DNA is TGTGCCAGCAGACGGGTGGGGCGCAATCAGCCCCAGCATTTT. It yields the protein CASRRVGRNQPQHF.

V usage is TRBV29-1 and J usage is TRBJ2-1; TRBD1 aligns across 9 bases. After removal of 6 bases from V and 3 bases from J, the junction contained 15 bases not matched to a gene. This CDR3 is 17 amino acids long. Germline CDR1 and CDR2: SQVTM and ANQGSEA. Here the CDR3 DNA reads TGCAGCGTAATGCCGGGACAGGGTTTTTCTTACTACAATGAGCAGTTCTTC. It translates to CSVMPGQGFSYYNEQFF.

The chain uses TRBV5-1 and TRBJ2-2, with a tentative D call TRBD2 (5 bases). CDR3 length equals 18 residues. The germline CDR1 and CDR2 sequences are SGHRS and YFSETQ. Deletions cut 0 bases from V and 1 base from J, with 16 bases between. The CDR3 DNA follows: TGCGCCAGCAGCTTGGGCCTTAGCGATTTCGGGAACACCGGGGAGCTGTTTTTT. Amino acids: CASSLGLSDFGNTGELFF.

The chain employs TRBV19 and TRBJ2-3, with TRBD1 matching 9 bases. This CDR3 is 13 amino acids long. After removal of 8 bases from V and 2 bases from J, the junction contained 2 bases not matched to a gene. Germline V CDR1 and CDR2: LNHDA, SQIVND (reference sequence). Here the CDR3 DNA reads TGTGCCAGTCGGGACAGGGCCACAGATACGCAGTATTTT. Its translation is CASRDRATDTQYF.

This clone was seen just once. CDR3 residues: CASSLYRTSGGAYNEQFF. As DNA, the CDR3 is TGTGCCAGCAGTCTATACCGGACTAGCGGGGGGGCCTACAATGAGCAGTTCTTC. The chain is built from TRBV6-2 or TRBV6-3 and TRBJ2-1, with 15 bases matching TRBD2. Germline CDR1 and CDR2: MNHEY and SVGEGT. Germline trimming cut 5 bases from V and 2 bases from J; bases unmatched to any gene: 7. CDR3 length equals 18 residues.

This rearrangement joins TRBV20-1 to TRBJ2-4; D is undetermined. This CDR3 spans 11 amino acids. Germline V gives CDR1 DFQATT, CDR2 SNEGSKA (reference sequence). Trimming cost V 3 bases and J 5 bases, with 5 bases left between them. The CDR3 nucleotides read TGCAGTGCTAGCCTAGAAAACATTCAGTACTTC. This gives the protein CSASLENIQYF.

The CDR3 DNA is TGCGCCAGCAGCTTCGCGACAGGGCTGGCCAACGTCCTGACTTTC. Translation: CASSFATGLANVLTF. The chain combines TRBV5-1 with TRBJ2-6, with 7 bases lining up with TRBD1. The CDR3 contains 15 residues. J was trimmed by 6 bases and V by 2 bases; bases with no gene match: 5. The germline V gene encodes CDR1 SGHRS and CDR2 YFSETQ.

The rearrangement joins TRBV28 to TRBJ2-4, with 11 bases lining up with TRBD1. CDR1 and CDR2 from the germline V gene are MDHEN and SYDVKM. V was pared by 4 bases and J by 5 bases, with 4 bases of the junction left unmatched. The CDR3 is made up of 15 amino acids. CDR3: CASSSGQGAQNIQYF. DNA for the CDR3: TGTGCCAGCAGTTCCGGACAGGGGGCTCAAAACATTCAGTACTTC. Supplemented by reference TRBV28 and TRBJ2-4, the full variable domain reads DVKVTQSSRYLVKRTGEKVFLECVQDMDHENMFWYRQDPGLGLRLIYFSYDVKMKEKGDIPEGYSVSREKKERFSLILESASTNQTSMYLCASSSGQGAQNIQYFGAGTRLSVL.

The chain links TRBV7-6 to TRBJ2-1; 7 nucleotides line up with TRBD2. Germline-derived CDR1 and CDR2 are SGHVS and FNYEAQ. This CDR3 is built from 17 residues. Germline trimming cut 1 base from V and 4 bases from J; bases unmatched to any gene: 10. The CDR3 spells CASSLVRPGLIYNEQFF. In DNA, the CDR3 is TGTGCCAGCAGCTTAGTCCGACCGGGACTAATATACAATGAGCAGTTCTTC.

The CDR3 region has the DNA TGTGCCAGCAGTGAATTCCTAAACACTGAAGCTTTCTTT. Amino acids: CASSEFLNTEAFF. The gene calls are TRBV6-1 and TRBJ1-1; D gene ambiguous. The CDR3 length is 13 residues. The ends were cut back, 2 bases at V and 2 bases at J, with 6 bases in the middle. The V gene's germline CDR1 is MNHNS and CDR2 SASEGT.

The rearrangement uses TRBV18 and TRBJ2-3, with D hard to call. The CDR3 runs 14 residues. V shed 5 bases and J shed 1 base, with 10 bases lying between them. In germline, CDR1 is KGHSH, CDR2 LQKENI. CDR3 sequence (DNA): TGTGCCAGCTCAGTTCAACGGGGCACAGATACGCAGTATTTT. Its translation is CASSVQRGTDTQYF. Drawing the rest from reference TRBV18 and TRBJ2-3, the complete variable domain is NAGVMQNPRHLVRRRGQEARLRCSPMKGHSHVYWYRQLPEEGLKFMVYLQKENIIDESGMPKERFSAEFPKEGPSILRIQQVVRGDSAAYFCASSVQRGTDTQYFGPGTRLTVL.

The chain joins TRBV7-8 to TRBJ2-5; 11 nucleotides match TRBD2. CDR3 length: 16 residues. With 3 bases clipped from V and 5 bases from J, the junction kept 8 bases outside the gene matches. The germline CDR1 and CDR2 sequences are SGHVS and FQNEAQ. The CDR3 region is CASSLNSGGAGETQYF. The CDR3 DNA follows: TGTGCCAGCAGCTTGAATAGCGGGGGGGCCGGGGAGACCCAGTACTTC.

The chain uses TRBV4-2 and TRBJ2-3, with D tentatively TRBD1 (6 bases). The CDR3 spans 16 residues. Trimming removed 1 base from V and 1 base from J, with 12 bases in between. Germline V CDR1 and CDR2: LGHNA, YNFKEQ. The chain's CDR3 is CASSQVEGEGTDTQYF. In DNA, the CDR3 is TGTGCCAGCAGCCAAGTAGAGGGGGAAGGCACAGATACGCAGTATTTT.

This clone was picked up a small number of times. This chain connects TRBV7-2 to TRBJ2-7, with 8 bases that match TRBD1. CDR3 length: 14 residues. Germline loops: CDR1 SGHTA, CDR2 FQGNSA. After removal of 5 bases from V and 3 bases from J, the junction contained 6 bases not matched to a gene. The CDR3 region is CASSDTDRGYEQYF. CDR3 in DNA: TGTGCCAGCAGCGATACAGACAGGGGCTACGAGCAGTACTTC.

V gene TRBV3-1 (or the pseudogene TRBV3-2) combines with J gene TRBJ2-5, with TRBD2 matching over 7 bases. Germline V gene lookup returns CDR1 LGHDT and CDR2 YNNKEL (reference sequence). This CDR3 is built from 15 residues. After removal of 1 base from V and 4 bases from J, the junction contained 6 bases not matched to a gene. As DNA, the CDR3 is TGTGCCAGCAGCCAAGTCGGGGAGGGCGGAGAGACCCAGTACTTC. Translating it yields CASSQVGEGGETQYF.